These T cell receptor beta chains were read from a single sample in a study of control samples from healthy donors and cancer patients. Here immunoSEQ multiplex PCR was the method, and the copy in TCRdb shows in-frame clones only, minus some. The sample contains some 96,000 clones, over 90% of which appear only once. The sequencing sample was made of blood. The receptors shown here come from a man between 18 and 29 years old in good health. The CDR3 runs from the conserved cysteine through the conserved F or W. The D gene is left open where the match is weak. Size values are once, few and many counts, or a class for expanded clones, and some rows have none.

TRBV12-5,TRBJ1-5,-,-,CASALDNQPQHF,TGTGCTAGTGCTTTAGACAATCAGCCCCAGCATTTT
TRBV27,TRBJ2-6,-,-,CASSWRGFSGANVLTF,TGTGCCAGCAGTTGGAGGGGCTTCTCTGGGGCCAACGTCCTGACTTTC
TRBV7-6,TRBJ2-7,-,TRBD2,CASSLGINSGVPYEQYF,TGTGCCAGCAGCTTAGGCATAAATAGCGGGGTCCCCTACGAGCAGTACTTC
TRBV5-1,TRBJ1-6,-,-,CASSLDLLFPLHF,TGCGCCAGCAGCCTAGACCTACTATTTCCCCTCCACTTT
TRBV18,TRBJ2-4,-,TRBD2,CASSPFGRERYIQYF,TGTGCCAGCTCACCATTTGGGCGGGAGAGATACATTCAGTACTTC
TRBV4-1,TRBJ2-1,-,-,CASSQGLAINEQFF,TGCGCCAGCAGCCAAGGCCTAGCGATTAATGAGCAGTTCTTC
TRBV5-1,TRBJ2-7,-,TRBD1,CASKGTGGSYEQYF,TGCGCCAGCAAGGGCACAGGGGGCTCCTACGAGCAGTACTTC
TRBV6-1,TRBJ2-7,-,-,CASSEAGGPDEQYF,TGTGCCAGCAGTGAAGCGGGGGGGCCGGACGAGCAGTACTTC
TRBV7-9,TRBJ1-2,-,TRBD1,CASSLTGGHYGYTF,TGTGCCAGCAGCTTGACAGGGGGCCACTATGGCTACACCTTC
TRBV4-3,TRBJ2-1,-,TRBD2,CASSQVLAAYNEQFF,TGCGCCAGCAGCCAAGTGCTAGCGGCTTACAATGAGCAGTTCTTC
TRBV12-3/TRBV12-4,TRBJ2-7,-,-,CASSSGRSYEQYF,TGTGCCAGCAGTTCGGGACGGTCCTACGAGCAGTACTTC
TRBV5-1,TRBJ1-3,-,-,CASSLGLSGNTIYF,TGCGCCAGCAGCTTGGGCCTTTCTGGAAACACCATATATTTT
TRBV18,TRBJ1-1,-,TRBD1,CASSPDGTAATEAFF,TGTGCCAGCTCACCGGACGGGACAGCGGCGACTGAAGCTTTCTTT
TRBV10-1,TRBJ2-7,-,TRBD1,CASSVDRDSSYEQYF,TGCGCCAGCAGTGTCGACCGGGACAGCTCCTACGAGCAGTACTTC
TRBV6-6,TRBJ1-2,-,-,CASSYPRNYGYTF,TGTGCCAGCAGTTACCCTCGTAACTATGGCTACACCTTC
TRBV2,TRBJ1-5,-,-,CASSESVSQDTGQPQHF,TGTGCCAGCAGTGAATCGGTCTCGCAGGACACCGGTCAGCCCCAGCATTTT
TRBV30,TRBJ2-7,-,-,CAWNGLGSSGAYEQYF,TGTGCCTGGAATGGGCTGGGTAGTAGTGGGGCCTACGAGCAGTACTTC
TRBV2,TRBJ1-5,-,TRBD1,CASKGGIDQPQHF,TGTGCCAGCAAAGGGGGCATCGATCAGCCCCAGCATTTT
TRBV5-6,TRBJ2-7,few,-,CASSVRMALQQYF,TGTGCCAGCAGTGTAAGGATGGCGCTACAGCAGTACTTC
TRBV19,TRBJ1-5,-,-,CASSMRLLSTRQPQHF,TGTGCCAGTAGTATGAGACTCCTTTCAACGAGACAGCCCCAGCATTTT
TRBV7-9,TRBJ2-7,-,-,CASSSQGNEQYF,TGTGCCAGCAGCTCACAGGGTAACGAGCAGTACTTC
TRBV10-3,TRBJ2-2,-,-,CATRVLNTGELFF,TGTGCCACCCGGGTCCTAAACACCGGGGAGCTGTTTTTT
TRBV7-9,TRBJ1-4,-,-,CASSLGRGRDEKLFF,TGTGCCAGCAGCTTAGGGCGGGGGCGAGATGAAAAACTGTTTTTT
TRBV27,TRBJ2-2,-,-,CASSLSMDPLYATGELFF,TGTGCCAGCAGTTTATCGATGGACCCTTTGTATGCCACCGGGGAGCTGTTTTTT
TRBV6-5,TRBJ1-2,few,-,CASSYSWTDHHGYTF,TGTGCCAGCAGTTATTCTTGGACAGACCACCATGGCTACACCTTC
TRBV11-2,TRBJ1-4,once,-,CASSLRGVNEKLFF,TGTGCCAGCAGCTTACGGGGGGTCAATGAAAAACTGTTTTTT
TRBV3-1/TRBV3-2,TRBJ2-2,few,-,CASSQDSRNGELFF,TGTGCCAGCAGCCAAGATTCCAGGAACGGGGAGCTGTTTTTT
TRBV27,TRBJ2-7,-,-,CASSVLVGGKSYEQYF,TGTGCCAGCAGTGTATTAGTGGGGGGAAAGTCCTACGAGCAGTACTTC
TRBV4-1,TRBJ2-1,-,TRBD2,CASSQVATSGGGNEQFF,TGCGCCAGCAGCCAAGTTGCCACTAGCGGGGGGGGGAATGAGCAGTTCTTC
TRBV6-5,TRBJ1-2,-,-,CATMGVGYGYTF,TGTGCCACAATGGGGGTGGGCTATGGCTACACCTTC
TRBV5-1,TRBJ1-3,-,-,CASSFLDGGNTIYF,TGCGCCAGCAGCTTCCTCGACGGAGGAAACACCATATATTTT
TRBV27,TRBJ1-2,-,TRBD1,CASSPGQGAFGYTF,TGTGCCAGCAGTCCCGGACAGGGGGCGTTTGGCTACACCTTC
TRBV23-1,TRBJ1-2,-,-,CASSQSNLPPDAKRIYGYTF,TGCGCCAGCAGTCAATCAAATCTGCCCCCGGACGCCAAGCGGATCTATGGCTACACCTTC
TRBV6-5,TRBJ2-7,-,TRBD2,CASNHGTSGEQYF,TGTGCCAGCAATCACGGGACTAGCGGAGAGCAGTACTTC
TRBV5-6,TRBJ2-1,-,TRBD1,CASSLNRGKMVTYNEQFF,TGTGCCAGCAGCTTGAACAGGGGAAAGATGGTCACCTACAATGAGCAGTTCTTC
TRBV6-1,TRBJ1-4,-,-,CASSEQGYNEKLFF,TGTGCCAGCAGTGAACAGGGATATAATGAAAAACTGTTTTTT
TRBV10-1,TRBJ1-1,-,-,CASSEAPFGREGAFF,TGCGCCAGCAGTGAGGCCCCATTCGGGCGCGAAGGAGCTTTCTTT
TRBV27,TRBJ2-3,-,-,CASSPEQDGYTQYF,TGTGCCAGCAGTCCGGAACAGGATGGGTATACGCAGTATTTT
TRBV13,TRBJ1-2,-,TRBD1,CASSPGTGRSVTTF,TGTGCCAGCAGCCCGGGGACAGGGAGGTCAGTAACCACCTTC
TRBV5-4,TRBJ1-2,-,-,CASSLGSLGYGGYTF,TGTGCCAGCAGCTTGGGCTCATTGGGGTATGGTGGCTACACCTTC
TRBV27,TRBJ1-2,-,-,CASSSPGSAYGYTF,TGTGCCAGCAGTTCGCCAGGGTCCGCCTATGGCTACACCTTC
TRBV2,TRBJ1-4,once,-,CASSGSRRSEKLFF,TGTGCCAGCAGTGGGTCGAGACGTAGCGAAAAACTGTTTTTT
TRBV30,TRBJ1-4,-,-,CAWGGIANEKLFF,TGTGCCTGGGGGGGGATAGCTAATGAAAAACTGTTTTTT